Here is one TCR beta chain with its context. The germline gives CDR1 LNHDA, CDR2 SQIVND (reference sequence). Trimming took 3 bases from V and 4 from J, leaving 16 bases between them. The CDR3 spans 16 residues. This entry belongs to a study of blood T cell repertoires in COVID-19. The wider study: Researchers got acute and convalescent COVID-19 samples from the United States, Italy and Spain. The cDNA or gDNA used as material had been derived from T cells, B-cell-depleted T cells, or PBMCs.

Original handling: For nucleated cells, counts were estimated from reference gene primer amplification. Here immunoSEQ multiplex PCR was the method, and the copy in TCRdb shows in-frame clones only, minus some. V and J calls and clone size are given by that table; D and trimming were obtained from the DNA. This table has approximately 290,000 clones, roughly 92% appearing once. The clonotype originates from a woman aged 25 to 39 with COVID-19, enrolled during active disease. The specimen was peripheral blood. This sequence joins TRBV19 and TRBJ1-3; perhaps TRBD1 as D (5 bases). CDR3 sequence (DNA): TGTGCCAGTAGTATTAGTCGGTCCAGGGCCGGAAACACCATATATTTT. It translates to CASSISRSRAGNTIYF.